The clone carrying this T cell receptor beta chain appeared a few times. Profiled with immunoSEQ multiplex PCR; TCRdb holds only in-frame clones, not every one. Of some 86,000 clones listed, about 90% were seen once; the top ten hold 6.9%. This record belongs to a study of T cell responses to AZD1222 COVID-19 vaccine. Between the trimmed V and J ends, which lost 2 bases and 2 bases, there was a span of 10 bases. Germline V CDR1 and CDR2: MNHNS, SASEGT. The length of the CDR3 is 15 residues. The chain is built from TRBV6-1 and TRBJ1-5; the D is unclear. The sequence derives from an adult who received the AZD1222 COVID-19 vaccine. Sample: peripheral blood, taken 28 days after the second AZD1222 dose. CDR3 nucleotides: TGTGCCAGCAGTGAATTACATGGAGGCAATCAGCCCCAGCATTTT. This encodes CASSELHGGNQPQHF.